This T cell receptor (beta chain) was found in a study of T-cell memory formation after mild COVID-19. The overall study: TCR clusters were mostly donor specific. Study-wide results and limits: A second wave of clones peaked on day 37, and their SARS-CoV-2 specificity went unconfirmed. Some SARS-CoV-2-responding clones were already detected in memory before infection. Later expanders leaned CD4+, whereas clones that contracted between day 15 and 85 were balanced CD4/CD8.

TCRdb re-called the 5' RACE reads with MiXCR, one entry per CDR3 protein. Here the sample spans 180,000 or so distinct CDR3 sequences, more than 15% being singletons. Concerning this clonotype: Its antigen is unidentified.

The V gene's germline CDR1 is LNHDA and CDR2 SQIVND (reference sequence). The CDR3 spans 12 residues. Trimming took 7 bases from V and 6 from J, leaving 12 bases between them. The sample was PBMCs or a T cell subset sorted from them (not recorded which). The source is an adult woman who had mild COVID-19 (a few samples of this study predate the infection). Cell type and time point are not known. The chain combines TRBV19 with TRBJ1-1; D unclear. The CDR3 reads CASKRQRPEAFF. Here the CDR3 DNA reads TGTGCCAGTAAGAGGCAGCGCCCTGAAGCTTTCTTT.